One sample yielded the 10 T cell receptor beta chains listed below, sequenced in a study of response to subunit inactivated influenza vaccine (dated 2018 in TCRdb). The protocol used for the library was RT-PCR. Reads for this sample came from an Illumina HiSeq 2500. TCRdb reprocessed the public reads (quality trimming at Q25 with fastp, clone calling with MiXCR) and kept in-frame beta chains. Rows merge per CDR3 protein into single entries with the most common DNA and genes. The sample profile shows over 300,000 distinct CDR3 sequences; 20% to 25% of them were found once. Of the sample, roughly 10% is held by the ten largest clones. The sequencing used PBMCs from blood, collected roughly 20 months after vaccination. The receptors stem from a man in his fifties or sixties who received an inactivated influenza vaccine. Donor details come from another sample of the same person, matched by shared clones.

This chain uses TRBV11-2 with TRBJ1-6; possibly TRBD1 for D (6 bases). The germline V gene encodes CDR1 SGHAT and CDR2 FQNNGV. This CDR3 region has 18 residues. The germline V and J ends were trimmed by 3 bases and 7 bases, with 22 bases remaining between them. The CDR3 nucleotides read TGTGCCAGCAGCTTTAGGTACAAAGCGGGACACTCCAATTCACCCCTCCACTTT. Translated: CASSFRYKAGHSNSPLHF.

The gene calls are TRBV20-1 and TRBJ2-7, with D perhaps matching TRBD2 (6 bases). Trimming left V 3 bases short and J 3 bases short, with 15 bases between. Looked up from germline, CDR1 is DFQATT and CDR2 is SNEGSKA (reference sequence). The CDR3 contains 14 residues. The CDR3 protein is CSARAWTTDYEQYF. The CDR3 nucleotides are TGCAGTGCTAGGGCATGGACTACCGACTACGAGCAGTACTTC.

The chain links TRBV10-2 to TRBJ2-3, with no clear D. The CDR3 totals 15 residues. Trimming cost V 8 bases and J 5 bases, with 20 bases left between them. Germline V gives CDR1 WSHSY, CDR2 SAAADI. The CDR3, as DNA: TGCGCCAGCCGATTCTTGAGAACCGATAGAGATACGCAGTATTTT. It is translated as CASRFLRTDRDTQYF.

The chain carries TRBV10-3 and TRBJ1-3; D possibly corresponds to TRBD1 (5 bases). CDR1 and CDR2 (germline): ENHRY, SYGVKD. The CDR3 totals 18 residues. Trimming cost V 6 bases and J 4 bases, with 25 bases left between them. CDR3 nucleotides: TGTGCCATCAGGGTCTTGGGGCCTGCTTTACCTTCCGGAAACACCATATATTTT. It is translated as CAIRVLGPALPSGNTIYF.

This clonotype has just a few counts. The chain carries TRBV29-1 and TRBJ2-7; TRBD1 aligns across 12 bases. V was clipped by 2 bases and J by 5 bases; unmatched bases: 7. Germline CDR1 reads SQVTM; CDR2 reads ANQGSEA. The CDR3 length is 15 residues. The CDR3 DNA reads TGCAGCGTTGAAATTATGGGACAGGGGGCCGACGAGCAGTACTTC. Protein sequence: CSVEIMGQGADEQYF.

The sample holds a few counts of this clonotype. The chain carries TRBV5-6 and TRBJ1-6; a possible D gene is TRBD1 (5 bases). The CDR3 sequence is 15 residues long. The V gene's germline CDR1 is SGHDT and CDR2 YYEEEE. Trimming took 4 bases from V and 8 from J, leaving 16 bases between them. The CDR3 coding sequence is TGTGCCAGCAGCCAAGCCGGGACGGGCGATTCACCCCTCCACTTT. It is translated as CASSQAGTGDSPLHF. The full variable domain, rest sourced from reference TRBV5-6 and TRBJ1-6, is DAGVTQSPTHLIKTRGQQVTLRCSPKSGHDTVSWYQQALGQGPQFIFQYYEEEERQRGNFPDRFSGHQFPNYSSELNVNALLLGDSALYLCASSQAGTGDSPLHFGNGTRLTVT.

This clonotype was picked up a small number of times. V and J are TRBV7-8 and TRBJ2-3, with no clear D. CDR1 and CDR2 from the germline V gene are SGHVS and FQNEAQ. The germline V and J ends were trimmed by 5 bases and 2 bases, with 14 bases remaining between them. The CDR3 is made up of 15 amino acids. This CDR3 reads CASSRRTGPTDTQYF. For the CDR3, the DNA is TGTGCCAGCAGCCGGCGGACGGGCCCCACAGATACGCAGTATTTT.

The sample holds a few counts of this clonotype. The chain is built from TRBV7-9 and TRBJ1-1; perhaps TRBD1 as D (5 bases). Germline V lookup: CDR1 SEHNR, CDR2 FQNEAQ (reference sequence). The CDR3 has 15 residues. Trimming removed 2 bases from V and 5 bases from J, with 15 bases in between. For the CDR3, the DNA is TGTGCCAGCAGCTTAAATACGGACTGGGGGACTGAAGCTTTCTTT. Encoded protein: CASSLNTDWGTEAFF.

J is TRBJ2-3 and V is TRBV10-3; D might be TRBD1 (5 bases). V was pared by 3 bases and J by 1 base, with 8 bases between. Germline assignment: CDR1 ENHRY and CDR2 SYGVKD. The CDR3 runs to 14 residues. The CDR3 nucleotides read TGTGCCATCAGTGATAAAGGGGGCACAGATACGCAGTATTTT. This codes for CAISDKGGTDTQYF.

This sequence joins TRBV19 and TRBJ1-2; 8 positions match TRBD1. Germline-derived CDR1 and CDR2 are LNHDA and SQIVND (reference sequence). Trimming at V came to 5 bases and at J to 3 bases, leaving 8 bases not matched to a gene. The CDR3 contains 15 residues. CDR3 DNA sequence: TGTGCCAGTAGTCTTCGGACAGGGACAGACTATGGCTACACCTTC. Translated, it gives CASSLRTGTDYGYTF.